This T cell receptor beta chain was recovered during a study of blood T cell repertoires in COVID-19. Overall study: Sources were T cells, B-cell-depleted T cells, or PBMCs; the material itself was cDNA or gDNA.

The sample holds a few counts of this clone. Some clones are missing from TCRdb's copy, which holds only in-frame ones; the method was immunoSEQ multiplex PCR. Of about 59,000 clones detected, around four fifths appear once; the ten largest clones hold more than 15%. The CDR3 contains 14 residues. CDR1 MRHNA and CDR2 SNTAGT come from the germline V gene. V gave up 6 bases and J gave up 0 bases, with 11 bases separating them. Source material: peripheral blood. The TCR originated in a woman aged 50 to 60 with active or convalescent COVID-19. The chain combines TRBV6-4 with TRBJ1-1; the D gene is possibly TRBD1 (6 bases). DNA of the CDR3: TGTGCCAGCAGGAAGGACAGCATGAACACTGAAGCTTTCTTT. Its translation: CASRKDSMNTEAFF.